Following are 3 T cell receptor beta chains from one sample sequenced in a study of blood T cell repertoires in COVID-19. TCRdb's table, derived via immunoSEQ multiplex PCR, lists solely in-frame clones and lacks some. This table has about 99,000 clones, about 88% appearing once. Sequenced sample: peripheral blood. These TCRs come from a human donor in a cohort sampled during active COVID-19.

The rearrangement uses TRBV5-1 and TRBJ2-7; D not resolved. The germline V and J ends were trimmed by 0 bases and 4 bases, with 5 bases remaining between them. Germline loops: CDR1 SGHRS, CDR2 YFSETQ. This CDR3 spans 12 amino acids. CDR3 DNA: TGCGCCAGCAGCTTGGAAGAGTACGAGCAGTACTTC. Translation: CASSLEEYEQYF.

The V and J genes are TRBV15 and TRBJ2-1; D may be TRBD2 (6 bases). Germline assignment: CDR1 LNHNV and CDR2 YYDKDF (reference sequence). The V and J ends lost 4 bases and 9 bases respectively, with 16 bases between them. This CDR3 region has 14 residues. DNA for the CDR3: TGTGCCACCAGCATCGGCGGGGACCTCACTGAGCAGTTCTTC. Its translation: CATSIGGDLTEQFF.

The V gene is TRBV6-1, the J gene TRBJ2-7; D gene unclear. Looked up from germline, CDR1 is MNHNS and CDR2 is SASEGT. The CDR3 is 13 amino acids. Between the trimmed V and J ends, which lost 3 bases and 3 bases, there was a span of 9 bases. The CDR3 DNA is TGTGCCAGCAGTGATTGGCAGTTCTACGAGCAGTACTTC. Its protein product is CASSDWQFYEQYF.